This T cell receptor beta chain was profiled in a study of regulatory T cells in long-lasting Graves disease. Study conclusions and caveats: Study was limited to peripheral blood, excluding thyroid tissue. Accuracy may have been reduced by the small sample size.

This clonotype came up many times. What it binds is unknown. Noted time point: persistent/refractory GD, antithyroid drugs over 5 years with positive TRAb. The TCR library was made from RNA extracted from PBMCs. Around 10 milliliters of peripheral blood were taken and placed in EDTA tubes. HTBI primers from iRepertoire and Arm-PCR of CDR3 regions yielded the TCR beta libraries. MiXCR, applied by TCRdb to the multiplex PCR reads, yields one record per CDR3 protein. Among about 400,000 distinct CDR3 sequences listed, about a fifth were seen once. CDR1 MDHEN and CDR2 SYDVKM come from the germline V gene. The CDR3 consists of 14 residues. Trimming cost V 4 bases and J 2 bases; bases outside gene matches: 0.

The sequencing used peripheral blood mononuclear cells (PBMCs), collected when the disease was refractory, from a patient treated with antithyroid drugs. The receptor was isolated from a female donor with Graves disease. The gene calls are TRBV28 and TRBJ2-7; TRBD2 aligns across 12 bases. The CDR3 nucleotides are TGTGCCAGCAGTTGGACTAGCGGGACCTACGAGCAGTACTTC. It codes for CASSWTSGTYEQYF.